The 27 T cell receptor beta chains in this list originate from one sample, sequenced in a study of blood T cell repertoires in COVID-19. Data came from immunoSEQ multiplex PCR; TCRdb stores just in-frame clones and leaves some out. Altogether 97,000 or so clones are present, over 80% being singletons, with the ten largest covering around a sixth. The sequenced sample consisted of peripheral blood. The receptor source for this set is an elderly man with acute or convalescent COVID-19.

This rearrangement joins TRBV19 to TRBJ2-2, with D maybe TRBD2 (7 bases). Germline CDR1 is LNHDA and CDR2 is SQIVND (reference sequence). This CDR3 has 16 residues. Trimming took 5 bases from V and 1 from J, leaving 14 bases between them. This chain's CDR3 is CASSPRGALNTGELFF. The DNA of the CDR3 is TGTGCCAGTAGTCCCCGGGGGGCGCTGAACACCGGGGAGCTGTTTTTT. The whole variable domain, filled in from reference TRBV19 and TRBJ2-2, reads DGGITQSPKYLFRKEGQNVTLSCEQNLNHDAMYWYRQDPGQGLRLIYYSQIVNDFQKGDIAEGYSVSREKKESFPLTVTSAQKNPTAFYLCASSPRGALNTGELFFGEGSRLTVL.

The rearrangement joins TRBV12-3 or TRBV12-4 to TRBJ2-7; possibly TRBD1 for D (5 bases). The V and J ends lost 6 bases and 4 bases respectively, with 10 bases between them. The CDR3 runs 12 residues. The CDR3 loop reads CASSGQTYEQYF. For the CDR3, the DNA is TGTGCCAGCAGCGGACAAACTTACGAGCAGTACTTC.

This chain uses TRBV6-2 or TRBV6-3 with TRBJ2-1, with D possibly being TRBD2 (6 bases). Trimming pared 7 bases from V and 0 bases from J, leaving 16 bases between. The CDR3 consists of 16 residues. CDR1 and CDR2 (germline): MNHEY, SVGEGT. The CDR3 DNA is TGTGCCAGCAACCCACGCGGGGTGAGCTCCTACAATGAGCAGTTCTTC. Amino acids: CASNPRGVSSYNEQFF.

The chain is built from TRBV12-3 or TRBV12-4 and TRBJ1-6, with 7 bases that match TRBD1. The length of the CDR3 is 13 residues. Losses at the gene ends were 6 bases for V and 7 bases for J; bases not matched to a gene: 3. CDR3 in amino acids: CASRGTVNSPLHF. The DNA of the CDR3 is TGTGCCAGCAGGGGGACAGTCAATTCACCCCTCCACTTT.

This CDR3 reads CASSYSRGSFYGYTF. The CDR3 DNA reads TGTGCCAGCAGTTACTCACGGGGATCCTTCTATGGCTACACCTTC. This chain joins TRBV6-5 and TRBJ1-2; no clear D gene. There are 15 residues in the CDR3. V lost 0 bases to trimming and J lost 4 bases, with 12 bases between them. Germline CDR1 is MNHEY and CDR2 is SVGAGI.

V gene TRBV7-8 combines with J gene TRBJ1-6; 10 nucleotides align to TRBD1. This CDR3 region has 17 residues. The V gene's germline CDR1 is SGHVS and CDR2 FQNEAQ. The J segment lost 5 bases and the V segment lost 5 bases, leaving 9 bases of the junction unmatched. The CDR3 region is CASSLSGTGVNNSPLHF. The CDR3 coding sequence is TGTGCCAGCAGCCTGTCGGGGACAGGGGTTAATAATTCACCCCTCCACTTT.

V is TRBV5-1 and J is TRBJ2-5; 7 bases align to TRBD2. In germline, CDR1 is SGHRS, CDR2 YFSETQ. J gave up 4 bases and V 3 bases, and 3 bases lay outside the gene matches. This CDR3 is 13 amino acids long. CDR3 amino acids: CASSWGGGETQYF. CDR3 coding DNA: TGCGCCAGCAGCTGGGGGGGAGGAGAGACCCAGTACTTC.

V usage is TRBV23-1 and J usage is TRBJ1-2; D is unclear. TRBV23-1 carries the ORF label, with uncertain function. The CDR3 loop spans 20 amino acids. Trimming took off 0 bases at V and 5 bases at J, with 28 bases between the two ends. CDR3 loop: CASSQSIVMQASLLLYGYTF. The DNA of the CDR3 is TGCGCCAGCAGTCAATCGATTGTAATGCAGGCCTCATTACTCCTATATGGCTACACCTTC.

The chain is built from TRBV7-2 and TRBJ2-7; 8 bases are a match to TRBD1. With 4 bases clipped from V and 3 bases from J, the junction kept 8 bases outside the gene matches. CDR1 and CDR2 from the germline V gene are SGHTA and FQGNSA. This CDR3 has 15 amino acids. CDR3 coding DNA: TGTGCCAGCAGCTCTCGACAGGGGCAACTCTACGAGCAGTACTTC. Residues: CASSSRQGQLYEQYF.

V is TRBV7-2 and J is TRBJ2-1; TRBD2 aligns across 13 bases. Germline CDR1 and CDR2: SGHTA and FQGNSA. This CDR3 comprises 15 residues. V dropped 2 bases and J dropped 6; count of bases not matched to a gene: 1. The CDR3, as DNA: TGTGCCAGCAGCTTAAGGACTAGCGGGGGCAATGAGCAGTTCTTC. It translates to CASSLRTSGGNEQFF.

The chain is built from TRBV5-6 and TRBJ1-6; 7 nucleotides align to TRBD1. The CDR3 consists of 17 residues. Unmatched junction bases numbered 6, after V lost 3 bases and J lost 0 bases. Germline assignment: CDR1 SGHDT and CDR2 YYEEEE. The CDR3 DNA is TGTGCCAGCAGCTGGGGGGACAGAAGCTCCTATAATTCACCCCTCCACTTT. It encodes CASSWGDRSSYNSPLHF.

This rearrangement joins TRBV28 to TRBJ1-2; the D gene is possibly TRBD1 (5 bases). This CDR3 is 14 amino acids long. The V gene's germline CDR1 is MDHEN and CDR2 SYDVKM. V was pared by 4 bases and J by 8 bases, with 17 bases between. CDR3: CASSSATGEKGYTF. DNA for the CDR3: TGTGCCAGCAGTTCGGCTACAGGAGAAAAGGGCTACACCTTC.

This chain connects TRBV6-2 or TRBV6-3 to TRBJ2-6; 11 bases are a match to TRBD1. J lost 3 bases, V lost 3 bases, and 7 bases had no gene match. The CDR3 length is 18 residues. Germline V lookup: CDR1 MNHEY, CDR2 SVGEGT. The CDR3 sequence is CASSYTDRGRFGANVLTF. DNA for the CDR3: TGTGCCAGCAGTTATACGGACAGGGGGCGTTTTGGGGCCAACGTCCTGACTTTC.

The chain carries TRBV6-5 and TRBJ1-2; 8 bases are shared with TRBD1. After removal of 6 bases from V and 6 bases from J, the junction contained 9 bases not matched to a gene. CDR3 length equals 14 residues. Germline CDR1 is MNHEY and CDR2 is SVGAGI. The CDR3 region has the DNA TGTGCCAGCAGCCTGAAACAGGGGGTGGATGGCTACACCTTC. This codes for CASSLKQGVDGYTF.

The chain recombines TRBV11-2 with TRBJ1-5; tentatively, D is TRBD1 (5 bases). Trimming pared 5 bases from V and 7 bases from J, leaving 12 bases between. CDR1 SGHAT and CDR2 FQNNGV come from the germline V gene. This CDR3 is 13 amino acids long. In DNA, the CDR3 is TGTGCCAGCAGCCTCAATGGGGGGCAGCCCCAGCATTTT. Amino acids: CASSLNGGQPQHF.

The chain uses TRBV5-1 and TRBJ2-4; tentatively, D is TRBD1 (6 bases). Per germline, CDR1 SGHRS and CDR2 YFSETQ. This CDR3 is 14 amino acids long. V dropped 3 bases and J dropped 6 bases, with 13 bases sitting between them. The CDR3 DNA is TGCGCCAGCAGCTCGCGACAGGTGGCAAACATTCAGTACTTC. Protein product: CASSSRQVANIQYF. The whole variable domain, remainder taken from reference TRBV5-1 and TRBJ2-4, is KAGVTQTPRYLIKTRGQQVTLSCSPISGHRSVSWYQQTPGQGLQFLFEYFSETQRNKGNFPGRFSGRQFSNSRSEMNVSTLELGDSALYLCASSSRQVANIQYFGAGTRLSVL.

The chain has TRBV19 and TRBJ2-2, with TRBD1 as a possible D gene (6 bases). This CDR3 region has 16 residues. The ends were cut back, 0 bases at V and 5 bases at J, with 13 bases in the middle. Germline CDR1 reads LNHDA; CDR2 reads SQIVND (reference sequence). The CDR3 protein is CASSIEGRGSTGELFF. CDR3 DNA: TGTGCCAGTAGTATAGAGGGCAGGGGATCTACCGGGGAGCTGTTTTTT.

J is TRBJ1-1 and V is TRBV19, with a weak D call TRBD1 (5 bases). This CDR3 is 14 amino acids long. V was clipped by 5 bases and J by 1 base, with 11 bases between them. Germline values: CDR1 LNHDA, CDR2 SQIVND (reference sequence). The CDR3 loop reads CASSPYDRNTEAFF. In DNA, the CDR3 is TGTGCCAGTAGTCCTTATGACAGGAACACTGAAGCTTTCTTT.

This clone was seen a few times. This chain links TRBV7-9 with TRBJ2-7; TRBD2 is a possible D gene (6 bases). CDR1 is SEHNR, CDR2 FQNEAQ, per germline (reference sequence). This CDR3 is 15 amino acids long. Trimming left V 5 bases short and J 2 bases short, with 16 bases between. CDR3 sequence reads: CASSPGAGRTYEQYF. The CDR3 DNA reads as TGTGCCAGCAGCCCCGGCGCAGGGAGGACCTACGAGCAGTACTTC. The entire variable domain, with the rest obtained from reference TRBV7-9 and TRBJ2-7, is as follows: DTGVSQNPRHKITKRGQNVTFRCDPISEHNRLYWYRQTLGQGPEFLTYFQNEAQLEKSRLLSDRFSAERPKGSFSTLEIQRTEQGDSAMYLCASSPGAGRTYEQYFGPGTRLTVT.

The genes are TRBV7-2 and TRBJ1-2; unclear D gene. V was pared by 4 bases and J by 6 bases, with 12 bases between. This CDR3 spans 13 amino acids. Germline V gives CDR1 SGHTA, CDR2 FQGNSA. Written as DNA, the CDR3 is TGTGCCAGCAGCTCTGGTCAGACAAATGGCTACACCTTC. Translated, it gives CASSSGQTNGYTF.

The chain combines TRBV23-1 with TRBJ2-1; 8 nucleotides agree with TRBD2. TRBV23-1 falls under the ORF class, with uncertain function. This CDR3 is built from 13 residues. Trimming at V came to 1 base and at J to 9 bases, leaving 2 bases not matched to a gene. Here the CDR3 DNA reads TGCGCCAGCAGTCAATGTACTAGCGGTGAGCAGTTCTTC. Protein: CASSQCTSGEQFF.

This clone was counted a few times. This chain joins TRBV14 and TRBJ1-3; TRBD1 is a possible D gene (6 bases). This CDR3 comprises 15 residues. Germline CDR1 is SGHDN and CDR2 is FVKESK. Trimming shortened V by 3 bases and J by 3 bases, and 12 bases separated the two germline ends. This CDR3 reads CASSHRQDGGNTIYF. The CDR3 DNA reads TGTGCCAGCAGCCATCGACAGGACGGTGGAAACACCATATATTTT.

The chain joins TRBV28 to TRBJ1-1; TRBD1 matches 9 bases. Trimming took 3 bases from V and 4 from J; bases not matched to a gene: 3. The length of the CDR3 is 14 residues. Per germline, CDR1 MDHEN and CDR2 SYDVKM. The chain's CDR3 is CASSLDRGGTEAFF. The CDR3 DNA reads TGTGCCAGCAGTTTGGACAGGGGAGGCACTGAAGCTTTCTTT.

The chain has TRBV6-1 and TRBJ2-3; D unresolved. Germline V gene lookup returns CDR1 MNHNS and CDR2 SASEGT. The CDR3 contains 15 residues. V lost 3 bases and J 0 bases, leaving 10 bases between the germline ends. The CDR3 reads CASSERRSSTDTQYF. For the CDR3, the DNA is TGTGCCAGCAGTGAGAGGCGATCTAGCACAGATACGCAGTATTTT.

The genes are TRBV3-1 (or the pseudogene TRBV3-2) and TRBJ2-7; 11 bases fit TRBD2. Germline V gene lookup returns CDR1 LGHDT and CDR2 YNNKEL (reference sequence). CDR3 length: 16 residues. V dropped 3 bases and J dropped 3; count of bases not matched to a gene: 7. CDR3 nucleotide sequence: TGTGCCAGCAGCCACGGGACTAGCGGCTTGAACTACGAGCAGTACTTC. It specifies CASSHGTSGLNYEQYF.

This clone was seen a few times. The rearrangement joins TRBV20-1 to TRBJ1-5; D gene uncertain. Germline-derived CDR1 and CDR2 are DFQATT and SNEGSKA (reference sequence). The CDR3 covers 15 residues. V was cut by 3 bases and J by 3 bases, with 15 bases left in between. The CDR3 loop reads CSASAVDGLNQPQHF. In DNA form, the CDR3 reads TGCAGTGCTAGTGCCGTTGACGGACTCAATCAGCCCCAGCATTTT.

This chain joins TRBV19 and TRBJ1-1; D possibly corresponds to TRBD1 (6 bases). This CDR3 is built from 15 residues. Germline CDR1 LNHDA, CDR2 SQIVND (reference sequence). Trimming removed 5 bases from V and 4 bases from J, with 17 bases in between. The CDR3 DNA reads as TGTGCCAGTAGTCGTTCAGGACAAGGGGGCACTGAAGCTTTCTTT. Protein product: CASSRSGQGGTEAFF.